This entry is about one TCR beta chain. Its antigen is as yet unknown. This entry comes from a study of T cells in Graves' hyperthyroidism and ophthalmopathy. Points from the study as a whole: Most clonotypes expanded in the thyroid (above 0.001) were also present in blood. The model foresaw ophthalmopathy a median approximately 6.1 months prior to onset.

Lactation, pregnancy, other autoimmune disease or uncontrolled infection excluded patients. The PBMCs studied were ones that came from 9 to 10 ml fresh peripheral blood. Regions amplified from RNA transcripts were the TCR beta CDR3 regions. RT-PCR in the first round (using the HTBI primer set) targeted the TCR CDR3. TCRdb reanalysed the multiplex PCR reads using MiXCR and keeps one entry per CDR3 protein. The repertoire includes approximately 380,000 distinct CDR3 sequences, less than 20% of them detected once, and 35% to 50% sits in the top ten. The receptor comes from a man aged 18 to 35 with Graves' ophthalmopathy. Sequencing input: blood.

CDR3 in DNA: TGCAGTGCTAGATCGGCCCTGGGACAAAGCTACGAGCAGTACTTC. Translation: CSARSALGQSYEQYF. The chain uses TRBV20-1 and TRBJ2-7; D may be TRBD1 (6 bases). Germline assignment: CDR1 DFQATT and CDR2 SNEGSKA (reference sequence). Trimming removed 2 bases from V and 3 bases from J, with 17 bases in between. The CDR3 length is 15 residues.